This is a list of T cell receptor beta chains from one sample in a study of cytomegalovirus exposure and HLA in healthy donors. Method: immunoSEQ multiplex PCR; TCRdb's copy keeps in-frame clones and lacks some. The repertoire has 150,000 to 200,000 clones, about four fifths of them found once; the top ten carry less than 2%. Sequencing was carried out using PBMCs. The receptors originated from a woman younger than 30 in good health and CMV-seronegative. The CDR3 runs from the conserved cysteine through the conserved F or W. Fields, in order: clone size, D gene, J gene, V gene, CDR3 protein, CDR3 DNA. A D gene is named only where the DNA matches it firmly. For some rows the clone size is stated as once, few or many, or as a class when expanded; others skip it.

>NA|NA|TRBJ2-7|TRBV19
CASSIGQGDRFHEQYF
TGTGCCAGTAGTATCGGGCAGGGTGACCGCTTCCACGAGCAGTACTTC
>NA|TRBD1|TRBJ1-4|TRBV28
CASSPRQGAYEKLFF
TGTGCCAGCAGTCCTAGACAGGGGGCTTATGAAAAACTGTTTTTT
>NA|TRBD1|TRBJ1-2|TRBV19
CASRDRGPGYTF
TGTGCCAGTAGAGACAGGGGGCCGGGCTACACCTTC
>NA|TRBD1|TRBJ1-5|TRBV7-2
CASSGRTGGVQPQHF
TGTGCCAGCAGCGGACGGACAGGGGGCGTTCAGCCCCAGCATTTT
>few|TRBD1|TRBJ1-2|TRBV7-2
CASSGGTGNNYGYTF
TGTGCCAGCAGCGGGGGGACAGGGAATAACTATGGCTACACCTTC
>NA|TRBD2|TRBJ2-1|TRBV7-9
CASSPRVAGGYNEQFF
TGTGCCAGCAGCCCCCGCGTAGCGGGTGGTTACAATGAGCAGTTCTTC
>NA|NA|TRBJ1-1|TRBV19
CASSMGGPNTEAFF
TGTGCCAGTAGCATGGGGGGGCCGAACACTGAAGCTTTCTTT
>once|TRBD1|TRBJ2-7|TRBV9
CASSVARTGRRCSYEQYF
TGTGCCAGCAGCGTAGCTCGGACAGGGCGAAGATGCTCCTACGAGCAGTACTTC
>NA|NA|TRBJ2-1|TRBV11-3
CASSLGGGRSSYNEQFF
TGTGCCAGCAGCTTAGGGGGGGGGCGGAGCTCCTACAATGAGCAGTTCTTC
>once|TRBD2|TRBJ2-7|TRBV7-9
CSSSLETSGTLISYEQYF
TGTTCCAGCAGCTTAGAAACTAGCGGGACCTTAATCTCCTACGAGCAGTACTTC
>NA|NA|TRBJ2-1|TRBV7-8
CASSLSLDETLAEQFF
TGTGCCAGCAGCTTATCTCTTGATGAGACTCTTGCTGAGCAGTTCTTC
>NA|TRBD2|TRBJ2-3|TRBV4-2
CASSHPGPSSGSTDTQYF
TGTGCCAGCAGCCACCCAGGTCCCTCTAGCGGATCCACAGATACGCAGTATTTT
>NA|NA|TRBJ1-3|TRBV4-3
CASSQDWRDSGNTIYF
TGCGCCAGCAGCCAAGATTGGCGGGACTCTGGAAACACCATATATTTT
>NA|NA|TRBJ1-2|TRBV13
CASSSILTVNYGYTF
TGTGCCAGCAGCTCCATCCTCACAGTTAACTATGGCTACACCTTC
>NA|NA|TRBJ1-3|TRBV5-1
CASSRDTGNTIYF
TGCGCCAGCAGCCGCGACACTGGAAACACCATATATTTT
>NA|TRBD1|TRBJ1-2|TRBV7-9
CASSPRQGVVYGYTF
TGTGCCAGCAGCCCCAGACAGGGGGTGGTTTATGGCTACACCTTC
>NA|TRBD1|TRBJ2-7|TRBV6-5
CASSYKTGGFYEQYF
TGTGCCAGCAGTTATAAGACAGGGGGATTCTACGAGCAGTACTTC
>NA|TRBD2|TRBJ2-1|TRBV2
CATARASGPNEQFF
TGTGCCACCGCCAGGGCTAGCGGACCCAATGAGCAGTTCTTC
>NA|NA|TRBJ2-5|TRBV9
CASSVGSREYRETQYF
TGTGCCAGCAGCGTTGGAAGTCGGGAGTACCGGGAGACCCAGTACTTC
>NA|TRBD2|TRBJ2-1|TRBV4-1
CASSQLAGESSYNEQFF
TGCGCCAGCAGCCAGCTAGCGGGAGAGAGCTCCTACAATGAGCAGTTCTTC
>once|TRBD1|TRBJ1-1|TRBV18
CASSPDGTVNTEAFF
TGTGCCAGCTCACCTGATGGGACAGTGAACACTGAAGCTTTCTTT
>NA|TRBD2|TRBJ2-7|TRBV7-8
CASAGESYEQYF
TGTGCCTCAGCGGGAGAGTCTTACGAGCAGTACTTC
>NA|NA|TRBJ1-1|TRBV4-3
CASSQEDGATEAFF
TGCGCCAGCAGCCAAGAAGATGGGGCCACTGAAGCTTTCTTT
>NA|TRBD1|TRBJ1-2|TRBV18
CASSSGQGAYGYTF
TGTGCCAGCTCATCAGGACAGGGTGCCTATGGCTACACCTTC
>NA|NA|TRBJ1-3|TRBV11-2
CASSTTQGRNTIYF
TGTGCCAGCAGCACAACGCAGGGGAGAAACACCATATATTTT
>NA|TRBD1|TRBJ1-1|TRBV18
CASSPTGGSVNTEAFF
TGTGCCAGCTCACCGACAGGGGGTTCAGTGAACACTGAAGCTTTCTTT
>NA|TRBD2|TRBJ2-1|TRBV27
CASSLTTGGRPSRTYNEQFF
TGTGCCAGCAGTTTAACGACGGGAGGGCGGCCCTCGAGAACCTACAATGAGCAGTTCTTC
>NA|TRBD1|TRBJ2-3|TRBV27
CASSLSMMWTGGPDTQYF
TGTGCCAGCAGTTTATCGATGATGTGGACAGGGGGCCCAGATACGCAGTATTTT
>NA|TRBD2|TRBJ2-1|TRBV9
CASSPLAGQYNEQFF
TGTGCCAGCAGCCCCCTAGCGGGGCAATACAATGAGCAGTTCTTC
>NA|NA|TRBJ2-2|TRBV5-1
CASSLILGGSTGELFF
TGCGCCAGCAGCTTGATTCTGGGAGGATCGACCGGGGAGCTGTTTTTT
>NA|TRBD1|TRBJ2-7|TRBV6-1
CATRDRGVFEQYF
TGTGCCACCCGAGACAGGGGGGTATTTGAGCAGTACTTC
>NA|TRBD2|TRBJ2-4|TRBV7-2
CASSFGGGGNIQYF
TGTGCCAGCAGCTTCGGCGGGGGTGGAAACATTCAGTACTTC
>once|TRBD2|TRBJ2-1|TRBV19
CASTEGLAGVSSYNEQFF
TGTGCCAGTACCGAGGGACTAGCGGGGGTCTCCTCCTACAATGAGCAGTTCTTC
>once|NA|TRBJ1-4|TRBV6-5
CASRNQKNEKLFF
TGTGCCAGCAGAAATCAGAAGAATGAAAAACTGTTTTTT
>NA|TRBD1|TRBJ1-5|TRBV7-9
CASSKGQEYSNQPQHF
TGTGCCAGCAGCAAAGGACAGGAATATAGCAATCAGCCCCAGCATTTT
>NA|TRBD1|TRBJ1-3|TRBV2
CASSQDRKSGNTIYF
TGTGCCAGCAGTCAGGACAGGAAGTCTGGAAACACCATATATTTT
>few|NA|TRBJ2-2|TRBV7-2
CASSLVPAGNTGELFF
TGTGCCAGCAGCTTAGTTCCGGCAGGTAACACCGGGGAGCTGTTTTTT
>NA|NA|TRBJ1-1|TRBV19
CASSNGPGGTEAFF
TGTGCCAGTAGTAATGGGCCTGGTGGCACTGAAGCTTTCTTT
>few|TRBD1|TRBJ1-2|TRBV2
CASSATGDGYTF
TGTGCCAGCAGTGCAACAGGGGATGGCTACACCTTC
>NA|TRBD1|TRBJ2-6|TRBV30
CAWGPDRVRSGANVLTF
TGTGCCTGGGGGCCGGACAGGGTACGCTCTGGGGCCAACGTCCTGACTTTC
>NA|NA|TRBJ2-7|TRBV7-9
CASSLVPGYYEQYF
TGTGCCAGCAGCTTAGTCCCAGGGTACTACGAGCAGTACTTC
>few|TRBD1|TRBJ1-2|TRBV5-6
CASRPTGGPGYTF
TGTGCCAGCAGGCCTACAGGGGGCCCTGGCTACACCTTC
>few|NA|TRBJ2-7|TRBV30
CAWKLAVNIHEQYF
TGTGCCTGGAAACTGGCGGTGAACATCCACGAGCAGTACTTC
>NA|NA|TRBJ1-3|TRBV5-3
CARSPPYTIYF
TGTGCCAGAAGCCCCCCGTACACCATATATTTT
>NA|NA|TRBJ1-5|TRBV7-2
CASRADTHSNQPQHF
TGTGCCAGCAGAGCTGACACACATAGCAATCAGCCCCAGCATTTT
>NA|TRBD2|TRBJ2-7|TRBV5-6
CASSLGASGSYEQYF
TGTGCCAGCAGCTTGGGGGCTAGCGGGAGCTACGAGCAGTACTTC
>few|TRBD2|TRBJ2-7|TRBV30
CAWSVIAGVGYEQYF
TGTGCCTGGAGTGTGATAGCGGGAGTCGGCTACGAGCAGTACTTC
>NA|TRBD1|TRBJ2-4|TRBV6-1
CASSDGTVAKNIQYF
TGTGCCAGCAGTGACGGGACAGTAGCCAAAAACATTCAGTACTTC
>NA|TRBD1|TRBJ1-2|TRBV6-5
CASRRQGADYGYTF
TGTGCCAGCAGAAGACAGGGGGCTGACTATGGCTACACCTTC